This note documents a single TCR beta chain sequence. Its antigen remains unknown. Primers included in the PCR were 60 Vbeta and 13 Jbeta primers. TCRdb's copy holds only in-frame clones and misses some; the assay was immunoSEQ multiplex PCR. The data contain around 120,000 clones, roughly 80% of them seen just once; the ten biggest clones take up more than 3%. This record comes from a study of cytomegalovirus exposure and HLA in healthy donors. At the level of the study: An analysis done earlier identified about 120 million unique TCR beta sequences from approximately 200 million T cells. There were some 81 million unique TCRs (from HLA-typed donors) in an early data release.

Study-level results: Segments of the TCR beta V type were, in most cases, productive about 87% or about 30% of the time in an earlier analysis. A later analysis found most CMV-associated TCR beta chains apparently HLA-restricted.

The CDR3 runs 13 residues. The V gene's germline CDR1 is SNHLY and CDR2 FYNNEI. V lost 6 bases, J lost 3 bases, and 3 bases stayed unmatched. Sequenced sample: PBMCs. V gene TRBV2 combines with J gene TRBJ2-3, with 7 bases fitting TRBD1. The origin of this receptor is a male donor in good health and CMV-seronegative. In nucleotides, the CDR3 is TGTGCCAGCAGCGGACAGGAGACAGATACGCAGTATTTT. Its translation: CASSGQETDTQYF.